This entry lists 19 T cell receptor beta chains sequenced from one sample in a study of response to subunit inactivated influenza vaccine. TCRdb re-derived calls from the RT-PCR reads in MiXCR, one entry per CDR3 protein. The sample includes over 800,000 distinct CDR3 sequences, around 21% of them seen just once. The starting material was PBMCs from blood, obtained more than 4 days after vaccination. Receptor source: a man between 45 and 60 years old who received an inactivated influenza vaccine.

This clonotype was seen many times. The chain has TRBV24-1 and TRBJ2-3; D is unresolved. The V end lost 4 bases, the J end lost 2 bases, and 15 bases lay between the germline ends. Germline V lookup: CDR1 KGHDR, CDR2 SFDVKD. There are 16 residues in the CDR3. The CDR3 reads CATSDPKNEITDTQYF. DNA of the CDR3: TGTGCCACCAGTGACCCTAAGAATGAGATCACAGATACGCAGTATTTT.

This clonotype has only a few counts. V and J are TRBV7-2 and TRBJ2-1; unclear D gene. The CDR3 runs 16 residues. Trimming left V 1 base short and J 0 bases short, with 10 bases between. Looked up from germline, CDR1 is SGHTA and CDR2 is FQGNSA. In DNA form, the CDR3 reads TGTGCCAGCAGCTTAGAGGCTACCGGCTCCTACAATGAGCAGTTCTTC. This translates into CASSLEATGSYNEQFF.

This clonotype turned up a few times. The chain carries TRBV12-3 or TRBV12-4 and TRBJ2-3; the D gene is possibly TRBD1 (6 bases). The CDR3 consists of 18 residues. The V end lost 6 bases, the J end lost 4 bases, and 26 bases lay between the germline ends. CDR3 bases: TGTGCCAGCAGCCTTCTGGGGACCGCAGGGGCAGGGGCAGATACGCAGTATTTT. Translating gives CASSLLGTAGAGADTQYF.

This clonotype was recorded at least ten times. The chain has TRBV24-1 and TRBJ2-2, with 7 nucleotides matching TRBD1. The CDR3 consists of 16 residues. J lost 2 bases, V lost 0 bases, and 2 bases had no gene match. Germline CDR1 KGHDR, CDR2 SFDVKD. CDR3 sequence reads: CATSDLGQANTGELFF. The CDR3 DNA reads as TGTGCCACCAGTGATTTGGGACAGGCAAACACCGGGGAGCTGTTTTTT.

This clonotype showed up just a few times. The V call is TRBV9, the J call TRBJ2-5; D might be TRBD2 (5 bases). Trimming removed 4 bases from V and 5 bases from J, with 15 bases in between. Per germline, CDR1 SGDLS and CDR2 YYNGEE. The length of the CDR3 is 14 residues. CDR3 sequence reads: CASSPRGLRETQYF. CDR3 DNA sequence: TGTGCCAGCAGCCCCCGGGGATTGAGGGAGACCCAGTACTTC.

This clonotype occurred many times. The chain carries TRBV5-1 and TRBJ2-7, with D perhaps being TRBD1 or TRBD2 (5 bases each). Per the germline V gene, CDR1 is SGHRS and CDR2 is YFSETQ. The CDR3 has 13 residues. Between the trimmed V and J ends, which lost 0 bases and 3 bases, there was a span of 7 bases. CDR3 sequence: CASSLGGDYEQYF. The CDR3 DNA is TGCGCCAGCAGCTTGGGAGGGGACTACGAGCAGTACTTC. Together with reference TRBV5-1 and TRBJ2-7, the CDR3 gives the full variable domain: KAGVTQTPRYLIKTRGQQVTLSCSPISGHRSVSWYQQTPGQGLQFLFEYFSETQRNKGNFPGRFSGRQFSNSRSEMNVSTLELGDSALYLCASSLGGDYEQYFGPGTRLTVT.

This clonotype was found a few times. The V gene is TRBV20-1, the J gene TRBJ1-2; 8 bases are shared with TRBD1. Losses at the gene ends were 0 bases for V and 9 bases for J; bases not matched to a gene: 3. In germline, CDR1 is DFQATT, CDR2 SNEGSKA (reference sequence). The CDR3 spans 12 residues. The CDR3 sequence: CSARDGQGRYTF. The CDR3 DNA is TGCAGTGCTAGAGACGGACAGGGTCGCTACACCTTC.

In DNA form, the CDR3 reads TGTGCCAGTAGTATAGTGGTGGGAACATACAATGAGCAGTTCTTC. This sequence encodes CASSIVVGTYNEQFF. The V and J genes are TRBV19 and TRBJ2-1; D is ambiguous. The length of the CDR3 is 15 residues. The germline V gene encodes CDR1 LNHDA and CDR2 SQIVND (reference sequence). Trimming shortened V by 1 base and J by 4 bases, and 11 bases separated the two germline ends.

This clonotype was seen a handful of times. The chain combines TRBV7-8 with TRBJ2-3; no definite D call. Germline V CDR1 and CDR2: SGHVS, FQNEAQ. The CDR3 contains 12 residues. With 5 bases removed from V and 7 bases from J, the gap between germline ends came to 10 bases. This CDR3 is CASSPSPYTQYF. The CDR3 nucleotides read TGTGCCAGCAGCCCCTCTCCTTATACGCAGTATTTT.

This clonotype was seen more than once but under ten times. This chain joins TRBV24-1 and TRBJ2-3; 7 bases are a match to TRBD2. The CDR3 consists of 16 residues. Germline V gives CDR1 KGHDR, CDR2 SFDVKD. V trimming: 3 bases; J trimming: 2 bases; junction bases outside the gene matches: 7. CDR3 DNA sequence: TGTGCCACCAGTGATCCCCAGCGGGGACTCACAGATACGCAGTATTTT. It is translated as CATSDPQRGLTDTQYF.

This chain uses TRBV11-2 with TRBJ2-5; 9 nucleotides line up with TRBD2. The germline V gene encodes CDR1 SGHAT and CDR2 FQNNGV. With V trimmed by 0 bases and J by 2 bases, 7 bases remained unmatched. This CDR3 spans 17 amino acids. CDR3: CASSLEIGLAGQETQYF. The CDR3 coding sequence is TGTGCCAGCAGCTTAGAAATCGGCCTAGCGGGGCAAGAGACCCAGTACTTC.

The CDR3 DNA sequence: TGCGCCAGCAGCCCTATAGGGAGCTCCTACGAGCAGTACTTC. Amino acid sequence: CASSPIGSSYEQYF. This chain connects TRBV4-1 to TRBJ2-7; D is perhaps TRBD2 (5 bases). CDR1 is MGHRA, CDR2 YSYEKL, per germline. Trimming removed 4 bases at V and 0 bases at J, with 10 bases between. This CDR3 contains 14 residues.

The V gene is TRBV12-3 or TRBV12-4, the J gene TRBJ2-1, with no clear D. V lost 5 bases and J lost 4, with 12 bases in between. The CDR3 length is 14 residues. This CDR3 reads CASSTPGRYNEQFF. The CDR3 DNA reads TGTGCCAGCAGTACCCCCGGCAGGTACAATGAGCAGTTCTTC.

This clonotype has just a few counts. The rearrangement joins TRBV18 to TRBJ1-1, with a tentative D call TRBD1 (6 bases). Germline V gene lookup returns CDR1 KGHSH and CDR2 LQKENI. The ends were cut back, 3 bases at V and 10 bases at J, with 15 bases in the middle. The CDR3 consists of 13 residues. CDR3 protein: CASSPGLEGGAFF. The CDR3 region has the DNA TGTGCCAGCTCACCGGGACTCGAAGGGGGAGCTTTCTTT.

The rearrangement links TRBV3-1 to TRBJ1-2; TRBD1 matches 8 bases. The germline CDR1 and CDR2 sequences are LGHDT and YNNKEL (reference sequence). The CDR3 sequence is 15 residues long. J was trimmed by 0 bases and V by 5 bases; bases with no gene match: 5. CDR3 bases: TGTGCCAGCAGCTTCGACAGGGGCGCTAACTATGGCTACACCTTC. Translating gives CASSFDRGANYGYTF.

This rearrangement joins TRBV28 to TRBJ2-7; D may correspond to TRBD1 or TRBD2 (5 bases each). Germline loops: CDR1 MDHEN, CDR2 SYDVKM. CDR3 length: 16 residues. The ends were cut back, 3 bases at V and 0 bases at J, with 15 bases in the middle. CDR3 bases: TGTGCCAGCAGTTTGGGGGTCTACCGCGGCTCCTACGAGCAGTACTTC. Its translation is CASSLGVYRGSYEQYF.

This CDR3 reads CASSLAGQGNIQYF. For the CDR3, the DNA is TGTGCCAGCAGCCTTGCGGGGCAGGGGAACATTCAGTACTTC. V is TRBV4-2 and J is TRBJ2-4; either TRBD1 or TRBD2 may fit D (6 bases each). Trimming cost V 4 bases and J 7 bases, with 14 bases left between them. The CDR3 has 14 residues. Looked up from germline, CDR1 is LGHNA and CDR2 is YNFKEQ.

The chain links TRBV5-1 to TRBJ2-2; a weak D match, TRBD1 (6 bases). V was shortened by 4 bases and J by 4 bases, with 17 bases between the two germline ends. This CDR3 is built from 16 residues. CDR1 is SGHRS and CDR2 is YFSETQ in the germline V gene. The CDR3 region is CASSKQGTRGTGELFF. In DNA, the CDR3 is TGCGCCAGCAGCAAACAGGGAACGAGGGGCACCGGGGAGCTGTTTTTT.

In its sample, this clonotype was seen once. The chain carries TRBV11-1 and TRBJ1-2; D is unclear. This CDR3 spans 14 amino acids. Per germline, CDR1 SGHAT and CDR2 FQDESV (reference sequence). V lost 1 base, J lost 4 bases, and 10 bases lay in between. CDR3: CASSLENSIYGYTF. The DNA of the CDR3 is TGTGCCAGCAGCTTAGAAAACAGTATCTATGGCTACACCTTC.